The next 24 T cell receptor beta chains were all read from a single sample in a study of cytomegalovirus exposure and HLA in healthy donors. This PCR relied on a set of 60 Vbeta primers and 13 Jbeta primers. Clones were read by immunoSEQ multiplex PCR, and TCRdb kept only the in-frame ones, dropping some. The table records roughly 150,000 clones, approximately 68% of them present only once. The sample was PBMCs. Every receptor here comes from a man in his forties or fifties in good health and CMV-seronegative.

This chain uses TRBV9 with TRBJ1-4; 9 positions agree with TRBD1. The length of the CDR3 is 18 residues. The germline V gene has CDR1 SGDLS and CDR2 YYNGEE. The ends lost 0 bases at V and 5 bases at J; junction bases unmatched: 11. CDR3 bases: TGTGCCAGCAGCGTAGGAAGGACAGGGGCCAGCTTGAATGAAAAACTGTTTTTT. This sequence encodes CASSVGRTGASLNEKLFF.

This clone was observed a handful of times. The rearrangement links TRBV6-1 to TRBJ2-1, with 10 positions matching TRBD2. CDR1 MNHNS and CDR2 SASEGT come from the germline V gene. Trimming removed 1 base from V and 14 bases from J; junction bases left unmatched: 11. The CDR3 is 15 amino acids. CDR3 nucleotides: TGTGCCAGCAGTGAAGGATTGGGTGGAAGCGGGGGGGAGTTCTTC. Its translation: CASSEGLGGSGGEFF.

This rearrangement joins TRBV15 to TRBJ1-4; TRBD1 is a possible D gene (5 bases). With 7 bases removed from V and 5 bases from J, the gap between germline ends came to 14 bases. The CDR3 runs 14 residues. CDR1 and CDR2 from the germline V gene are LNHNV and YYDKDF (reference sequence). This CDR3 reads CATNGGGANEKLFF. CDR3 DNA: TGTGCCACCAATGGAGGCGGGGCGAATGAAAAACTGTTTTTT.

This clone appeared a few times. This rearrangement joins TRBV6-5 to TRBJ2-7; D is perhaps TRBD1 (5 bases). Trimming pared 1 base from V and 6 bases from J, leaving 16 bases between. The CDR3 has 15 residues. The V gene's germline CDR1 is MNHEY and CDR2 SVGAGI. The CDR3 DNA reads as TGTGCCAGCAGTTACTACCCCGGCAGGGCCGGCGAGCAGTACTTC. Protein: CASSYYPGRAGEQYF.

V usage is TRBV5-1 and J usage is TRBJ1-2, with a possible D match to TRBD1 (6 bases). Germline-derived CDR1 and CDR2 are SGHRS and YFSETQ. The CDR3 runs to 15 residues. With 4 bases removed from V and 4 bases from J, the gap between germline ends came to 17 bases. DNA of the CDR3: TGCGCCAGCAGCGACAACCGGGACACCCTCTATGGCTACACCTTC. Protein sequence: CASSDNRDTLYGYTF. Full variable domain (remainder filled in from reference TRBV5-1 and TRBJ1-2): KAGVTQTPRYLIKTRGQQVTLSCSPISGHRSVSWYQQTPGQGLQFLFEYFSETQRNKGNFPGRFSGRQFSNSRSEMNVSTLELGDSALYLCASSDNRDTLYGYTFGSGTRLTVV.

The chain links TRBV18 to TRBJ2-7; a weak D match, TRBD2 (7 bases). The V gene's germline CDR1 is KGHSH and CDR2 LQKENI. The V end lost 5 bases, the J end lost 2 bases, and 13 bases lay between the germline ends. This CDR3 is 14 amino acids long. The CDR3 DNA is TGTGCCAGCTCAGGAGGGGGGGCCACCTACGAGCAGTACTTC. Protein sequence: CASSGGGATYEQYF.

This clone was seen once. The rearrangement links TRBV27 to TRBJ2-1; 9 bases agree with TRBD2. Germline V gene sequence: CDR1 MNHEY, CDR2 SMNVEV (reference sequence). Losses at the gene ends were 6 bases for V and 10 bases for J; bases not matched to a gene: 7. The CDR3 consists of 13 residues. CDR3 coding DNA: TGTGCCAGCAGGACTAGCGGTCGTCGCGAGCAGTTCTTC. It yields the protein CASRTSGRREQFF.

The rearrangement links TRBV15 to TRBJ2-5; 11 nucleotides align to TRBD2. CDR1 and CDR2 (germline): LNHNV, YYDKDF (reference sequence). With V trimmed by 3 bases and J by 3 bases, 0 bases remained unmatched. CDR3 length: 14 amino acids. The CDR3 region is CATSRGLAEETQYF. The DNA of the CDR3 is TGTGCCACCAGCAGGGGACTAGCGGAAGAGACCCAGTACTTC. Based on the CDR3 plus reference TRBV15 and TRBJ2-5, the full variable domain is DAMVIQNPRYQVTQFGKPVTLSCSQTLNHNVMYWYQQKSSQAPKLLFHYYDKDFNNEADTPDNFQSRRPNTSFCFLDIRSPGLGDTAMYLCATSRGLAEETQYFGPGTRLLVL.

The gene calls are TRBV25-1 and TRBJ2-1, with TRBD2 matching 11 bases. The CDR3 contains 15 residues. CDR1 and CDR2 (germline): MGHDK, SYGVNS. V gave up 3 bases and J gave up 12 bases; unmatched junction bases: 10. The DNA of the CDR3 is TGTGCCAGCAGTGAGCCGGGACTAGCGGTAACGGGGCAGTTCTTC. It yields the protein CASSEPGLAVTGQFF.

V and J are TRBV6-6 and TRBJ2-2; D is perhaps TRBD1 (6 bases). The CDR3 sequence is 16 residues long. Germline assignment: CDR1 MNHNY and CDR2 SVGAGI (reference sequence). Trimming pared 2 bases from V and 3 bases from J, leaving 13 bases between. The CDR3 nucleotides are TGTGCCAGCAGTTACGCACAGGGTGGTCACACCGGGGAGCTGTTTTTT. Its translation is CASSYAQGGHTGELFF.

J is TRBJ2-1 and V is TRBV2, with 11 bases identical to TRBD2. After removal of 3 bases from V and 8 bases from J, the junction contained 9 bases not matched to a gene. The CDR3 runs to 16 residues. The germline gives CDR1 SNHLY, CDR2 FYNNEI. DNA of the CDR3: TGTGCCAGCAGTGAGGAGTTAGCGGGAGGGAGGGATGAGCAGTTCTTC. Translated, it gives CASSEELAGGRDEQFF.

This clone occurred a few times. The V call is TRBV5-4, the J call TRBJ2-1; weak D call: TRBD2 (7 bases). This CDR3 is built from 15 residues. The V end was cut by 4 bases, the J end by 9 bases, with 20 bases between. Germline CDR1 is SGHNT and CDR2 is YYREEE (reference sequence). CDR3 coding DNA: TGTGCCAGCAGCACGCTGGGGGGGCGGTGGGGTGAGCAGTTCTTC. Translated, it gives CASSTLGGRWGEQFF.

This chain uses TRBV4-3 with TRBJ1-5; TRBD1 matches at 8 bases. The germline gives CDR1 LGHNA, CDR2 YSLEER. The CDR3 runs to 15 residues. J gave up 4 bases and V 2 bases, and 4 bases lay outside the gene matches. CDR3 loop: CASSQRQGKNQPQHF. The CDR3 DNA reads TGCGCCAGCAGCCAACGACAGGGGAAGAATCAGCCCCAGCATTTT.

The rearrangement uses TRBV2 and TRBJ2-5; TRBD2 agrees at 7 bases. CDR3 length: 13 amino acids. Germline CDR1 is SNHLY and CDR2 is FYNNEI. Losses at the gene ends were 5 bases for V and 2 bases for J; bases not matched to a gene: 2. CDR3 amino acids: CASSRAGQETQYF. CDR3 nucleotides: TGTGCCAGCAGTCGAGCGGGGCAAGAGACCCAGTACTTC.

There are a few counts of this clone. The V call is TRBV6-5, the J call TRBJ2-7, with 10 bases identical to TRBD1. The J segment lost 1 base and the V segment lost 10 bases, leaving 7 bases of the junction unmatched. This CDR3 has 14 residues. In germline, CDR1 is MNHEY, CDR2 SVGAGI. CDR3 sequence reads: CATGPGQGSYEQYF. The CDR3 DNA sequence: TGTGCCACCGGACCGGGACAGGGGTCCTACGAGCAGTACTTC.

Only a few counts were recorded for this clone. The chain joins TRBV5-1 to TRBJ1-5, with a tentative D call TRBD1 (6 bases). Trimming left V 2 bases short and J 8 bases short, with 17 bases between. The CDR3 has 15 amino acids. Looked up from germline, CDR1 is SGHRS and CDR2 is YFSETQ. The CDR3 here is CASSFDGTQGKPQHF. The CDR3 DNA is TGCGCCAGCAGCTTTGATGGGACACAGGGAAAGCCCCAGCATTTT.

The chain couples TRBV27 to TRBJ1-1; a weak D match, TRBD1 (5 bases). The CDR3 length is 15 residues. Germline CDR1 and CDR2: MNHEY and SMNVEV (reference sequence). Trimming stripped 2 bases from V and 4 bases from J, with 14 bases between. This chain's CDR3 is CASSLHPSRGTEAFF. CDR3 nucleotides: TGTGCCAGCAGTTTACACCCTAGTAGGGGCACTGAAGCTTTCTTT.

The genes are TRBV5-1 and TRBJ1-1, with a possible D match to TRBD1 (6 bases). The CDR3 length is 13 residues. The V and J ends lost 3 bases and 2 bases respectively, with 8 bases between them. Germline V gives CDR1 SGHRS, CDR2 YFSETQ. The CDR3 spells CASSSGQNTEAFF. The CDR3, as DNA: TGCGCCAGCAGCTCGGGACAAAACACTGAAGCTTTCTTT.

This clone showed up just a few times. The V and J genes are TRBV18 and TRBJ2-7; possible D gene TRBD1, 6 bases. The CDR3 is 14 residues long. From germline, CDR1 is KGHSH and CDR2 LQKENI. Trimming took 2 bases from V and 1 from J, leaving 9 bases between them. In nucleotides, the CDR3 is TGTGCCAGCTCACCAGGGGGCGCGTCCTACGAGCAGTACTTC. This gives the protein CASSPGGASYEQYF.

CDR3 coding DNA: TGTGCCAGTACGACTTCGGCAGGGAAACGTCAGCCCCAGCATTTT. Its translation: CASTTSAGKRQPQHF. This chain connects TRBV19 to TRBJ1-5, with D possibly TRBD1 on 5 matching bases. From germline, CDR1 is LNHDA and CDR2 SQIVND (reference sequence). The CDR3 spans 15 residues. V lost 7 bases and J 6 bases, leaving 19 bases between the germline ends.

CDR3 bases: TGTGCCAGCACCCCCCCCGGCTGGGGGCAGCAGTACTTC. Amino acids: CASTPPGWGQQYF. V usage is TRBV6-5 and J usage is TRBJ2-7, with D maybe TRBD1 (6 bases). The CDR3 length is 13 residues. The V and J ends lost 7 bases and 8 bases respectively, with 18 bases between them. Germline lookup yields CDR1 MNHEY and CDR2 SVGAGI.

As DNA, the CDR3 is TGTGCCACCAGCAGGGCGGACAGGGGGCTTGGGGAGCTGTTTTTT. This codes for CATSRADRGLGELFF. J is TRBJ2-2 and V is TRBV15; 11 nucleotides agree with TRBD1. CDR3 length: 15 amino acids. V lost 3 bases to trimming and J lost 8 bases; unmatched junction nucleotides: 5. Germline assignment: CDR1 LNHNV and CDR2 YYDKDF (reference sequence).

CDR3 in DNA: TGTGCCAGCAGCCACGCGGCGGACAGGGGCACAGATACGCAGTATTTT. Translated: CASSHAADRGTDTQYF. V gene TRBV28 combines with J gene TRBJ2-3, with 8 bases lining up with TRBD1. Germline V gene sequence: CDR1 MDHEN, CDR2 SYDVKM. The CDR3 spans 16 residues. With V trimmed by 6 bases and J by 1 base, 9 bases remained unmatched. The whole variable domain, filled in from reference TRBV28 and TRBJ2-3, reads DVKVTQSSRYLVKRTGEKVFLECVQDMDHENMFWYRQDPGLGLRLIYFSYDVKMKEKGDIPEGYSVSREKKERFSLILESASTNQTSMYLCASSHAADRGTDTQYFGPGTRLTVL.

The chain uses TRBV7-6 and TRBJ2-3, with a tentative D call TRBD1 (6 bases). Trimming left V 5 bases short and J 2 bases short, with 14 bases between. Germline CDR1 is SGHVS and CDR2 is FNYEAQ. The CDR3 length is 15 residues. CDR3 DNA sequence: TGTGCCAGCAGCGGGACCCAGGGGTCCACAGATACGCAGTATTTT. Translation gives CASSGTQGSTDTQYF.